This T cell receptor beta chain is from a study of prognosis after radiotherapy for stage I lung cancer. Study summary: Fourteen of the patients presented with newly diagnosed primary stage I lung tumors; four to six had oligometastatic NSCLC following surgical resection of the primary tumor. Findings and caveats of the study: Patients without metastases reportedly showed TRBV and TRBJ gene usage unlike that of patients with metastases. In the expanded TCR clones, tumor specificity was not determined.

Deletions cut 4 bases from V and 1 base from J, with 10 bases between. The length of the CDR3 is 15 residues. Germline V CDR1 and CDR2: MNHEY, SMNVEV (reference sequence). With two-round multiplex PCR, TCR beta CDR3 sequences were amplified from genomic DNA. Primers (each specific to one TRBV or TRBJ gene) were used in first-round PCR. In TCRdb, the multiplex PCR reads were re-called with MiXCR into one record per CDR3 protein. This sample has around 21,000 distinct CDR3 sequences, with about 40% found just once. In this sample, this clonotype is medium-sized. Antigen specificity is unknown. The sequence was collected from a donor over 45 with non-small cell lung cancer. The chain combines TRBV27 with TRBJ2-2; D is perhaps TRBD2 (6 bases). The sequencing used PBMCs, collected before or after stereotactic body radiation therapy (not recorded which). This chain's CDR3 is CASSSGLLNTGELFF. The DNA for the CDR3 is TGTGCCAGCAGTTCGGGACTTCTGAACACCGGGGAGCTGTTTTTT.